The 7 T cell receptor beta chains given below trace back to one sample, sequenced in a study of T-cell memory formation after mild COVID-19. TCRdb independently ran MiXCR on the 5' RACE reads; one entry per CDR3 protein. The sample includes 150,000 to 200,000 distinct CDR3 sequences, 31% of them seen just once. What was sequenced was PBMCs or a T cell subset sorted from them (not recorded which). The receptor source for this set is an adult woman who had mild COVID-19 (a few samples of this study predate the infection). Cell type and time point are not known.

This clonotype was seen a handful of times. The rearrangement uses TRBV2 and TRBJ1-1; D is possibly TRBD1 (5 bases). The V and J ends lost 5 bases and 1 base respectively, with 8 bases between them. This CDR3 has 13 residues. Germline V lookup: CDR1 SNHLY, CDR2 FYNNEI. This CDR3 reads CASSTGGNTEAFF. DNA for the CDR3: TGTGCCAGCAGTACAGGTGGGAACACTGAAGCTTTCTTT.

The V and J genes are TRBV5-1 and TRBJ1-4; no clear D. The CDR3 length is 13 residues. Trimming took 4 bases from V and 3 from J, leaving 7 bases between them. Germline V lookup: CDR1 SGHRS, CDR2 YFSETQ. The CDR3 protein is CASSSGANEKLFF. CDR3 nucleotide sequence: TGCGCCAGCAGCAGTGGGGCTAATGAAAAACTGTTTTTT.

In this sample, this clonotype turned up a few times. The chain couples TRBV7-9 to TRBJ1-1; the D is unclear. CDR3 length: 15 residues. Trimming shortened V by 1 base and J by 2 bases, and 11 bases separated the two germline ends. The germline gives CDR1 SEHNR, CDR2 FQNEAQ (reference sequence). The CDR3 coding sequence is TGTGCCAGCAGCTTAGTCCCGGCCCTTAACACTGAAGCTTTCTTT. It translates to CASSLVPALNTEAFF.

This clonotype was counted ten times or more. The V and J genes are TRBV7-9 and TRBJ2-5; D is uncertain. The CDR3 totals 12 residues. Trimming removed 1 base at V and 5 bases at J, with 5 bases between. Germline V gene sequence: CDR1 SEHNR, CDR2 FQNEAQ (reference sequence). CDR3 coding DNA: TGTGCCAGCAGCTTAGATCGGGAGACCCAGTACTTC. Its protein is CASSLDRETQYF.

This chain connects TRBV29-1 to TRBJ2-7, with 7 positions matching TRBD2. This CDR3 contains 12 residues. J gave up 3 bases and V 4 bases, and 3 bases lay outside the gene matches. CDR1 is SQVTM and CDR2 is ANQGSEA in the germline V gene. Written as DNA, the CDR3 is TGCAGCGTTGGTCCGGGGGGCTACGAGCAGTACTTC. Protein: CSVGPGGYEQYF.

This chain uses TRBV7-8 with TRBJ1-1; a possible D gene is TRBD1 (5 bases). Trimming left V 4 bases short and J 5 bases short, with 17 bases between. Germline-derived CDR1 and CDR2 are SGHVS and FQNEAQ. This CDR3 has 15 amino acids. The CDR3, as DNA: TGTGCCAGCAGCTCCAGGGACGGCGGGCCGACTGAAGCTTTCTTT. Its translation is CASSSRDGGPTEAFF.

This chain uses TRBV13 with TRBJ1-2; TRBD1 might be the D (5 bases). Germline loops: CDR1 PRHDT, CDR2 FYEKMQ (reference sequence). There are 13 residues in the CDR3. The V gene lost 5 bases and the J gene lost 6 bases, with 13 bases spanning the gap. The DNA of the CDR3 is TGTGCCAGCAGCGCCCGGGGCCAACATGGCTACACCTTC. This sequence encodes CASSARGQHGYTF.